The clone carrying this TCR beta chain showed up many times. TCRdb ran MiXCR on the 5' RACE reads and lists one entry per CDR3 protein. The data show around 42,000 distinct CDR3 sequences, with around 2.9% seen just once and over 4% held by the top ten. This record comes from a study of CD8 T cells in ankylosing spondylitis. CDR1 and CDR2 from the germline V gene are SGDLS and YYNGEE. V dropped 4 bases and J dropped 1; count of bases not matched to a gene: 0. This CDR3 has 14 residues. The sample taken for sequencing was blood, either unsorted or a sorted T cell fraction (not recorded which). This rearrangement joins TRBV9 to TRBJ2-3; 10 bases fit TRBD2. This TCR was recovered from a male donor with ankylosing spondylitis or in good health (not recorded which). This CDR3 reads CASSLAGGTDTQYF. The CDR3 DNA sequence: TGTGCCAGCAGCCTAGCGGGAGGCACAGATACGCAGTATTTT.